The rows below give T cell receptor beta chains drawn from one sample of a study of CD8+ T cells in alopecia areata. The table came from immunoSEQ multiplex PCR; TCRdb's copy has only in-frame clones and leaves some out. The table has some 99,000 clones, 50% to 75% seen once. Source: CD8+ T cells sorted from blood, taken at week 4, from a patient treated with tofacitinib. These TCRs come from a human donor with alopecia areata. CDR3s include the opening cysteine and the closing phenylalanine or tryptophan. The D gene is left open where the match is weak. A clone size is listed for some rows: how often the clone was seen (once, few, many), or a class if it is expanded.

CDR3 protein: CASSFLPGQQETQYF
CDR3 DNA: TGTGCCAGCAGTTTCCTACCGGGACAGCAAGAGACCCAGTACTTC
D gene: TRBD1
V gene: TRBV27
clone size: -
J gene: TRBJ2-5

CDR3 protein: CASSSPSDEQYF
CDR3 DNA: TGTGCCAGCAGCTCTCCATCGGACGAGCAGTACTTC
D gene: -
V gene: TRBV7-9
clone size: few
J gene: TRBJ2-7

CDR3 protein: CASSVVNGPSYNEQFF
CDR3 DNA: TGTGCCAGCAGCGTAGTTAACGGCCCTTCCTACAATGAGCAGTTCTTC
D gene: -
V gene: TRBV9
clone size: -
J gene: TRBJ2-1

CDR3 protein: CASSHITGPYGYTF
CDR3 DNA: TGTGCCAGCAGCCATATTACAGGGCCCTATGGCTACACCTTC
D gene: -
V gene: TRBV14
clone size: few
J gene: TRBJ1-2

CDR3 protein: CASSYATGGRDEQYF
CDR3 DNA: TGCGCCAGCAGCTATGCGACAGGGGGACGCGACGAGCAGTACTTC
D gene: TRBD1
V gene: TRBV5-1
clone size: -
J gene: TRBJ2-7

CDR3 protein: CASSPGGRDTEAFF
CDR3 DNA: TGTGCCAGCAGCCCAGGGGGCCGGGACACTGAAGCTTTCTTT
D gene: TRBD1
V gene: TRBV9
clone size: -
J gene: TRBJ1-1

CDR3 protein: CASSYSAEQAEAFF
CDR3 DNA: TGTGCCAGCAGTTACTCCGCCGAGCAGGCTGAAGCTTTCTTT
D gene: -
V gene: TRBV6-5
clone size: -
J gene: TRBJ1-1

CDR3 protein: CATSNPGQGKDEQYF
CDR3 DNA: TGTGCCACCAGCAATCCGGGACAGGGGAAAGACGAGCAGTACTTC
D gene: TRBD1
V gene: TRBV15
clone size: -
J gene: TRBJ2-7

CDR3 protein: CASSYYQGTEQYF
CDR3 DNA: TGTGCCAGCAGTTACTACCAGGGCACGGAGCAGTACTTC
D gene: -
V gene: TRBV6-5
clone size: few
J gene: TRBJ2-7

CDR3 protein: CASSQEGTSYEQYF
CDR3 DNA: TGCGCCAGCAGCCAAGAGGGGACTAGCTACGAGCAGTACTTC
D gene: TRBD2
V gene: TRBV4-1
clone size: few
J gene: TRBJ2-7

CDR3 protein: CAIMDTMNTEAFF
CDR3 DNA: TGTGCCATTATGGACACAATGAACACTGAAGCTTTCTTT
D gene: -
V gene: TRBV28
clone size: few
J gene: TRBJ1-1

CDR3 protein: CASSLSGSLIYEQYF
CDR3 DNA: TGTGCCAGCAGTTTATCAGGATCCCTTATCTACGAGCAGTACTTC
D gene: -
V gene: TRBV27
clone size: -
J gene: TRBJ2-7

CDR3 protein: CASSSTGSTYEQYF
CDR3 DNA: TGTGCCAGCAGTTCGACAGGGTCGACCTACGAGCAGTACTTC
D gene: TRBD1
V gene: TRBV28
clone size: few
J gene: TRBJ2-7

CDR3 protein: CASSGLAGTSTDTQYF
CDR3 DNA: TGTGCCAGCAGTGGGCTAGCGGGCACTAGCACAGATACGCAGTATTTT
D gene: TRBD2
V gene: TRBV6-4
clone size: many
J gene: TRBJ2-3

CDR3 protein: CASSEEFGLLAKNIQYF
CDR3 DNA: TGTGCCAGCAGTGAAGAGTTTGGACTTCTAGCCAAAAACATTCAGTACTTC
D gene: -
V gene: TRBV2
clone size: few
J gene: TRBJ2-4

CDR3 protein: CASSLGEGINIQYF
CDR3 DNA: TGTGCCAGCAGCTTAGGGGAAGGAATAAACATTCAGTACTTC
D gene: -
V gene: TRBV7-9
clone size: -
J gene: TRBJ2-4

CDR3 protein: CASSGAQGLEQYF
CDR3 DNA: TGTGCCAGCAGCGGTGCACAGGGTCTCGAGCAGTACTTC
D gene: -
V gene: TRBV9
clone size: -
J gene: TRBJ2-7

CDR3 protein: CASANQGAGDGYTF
CDR3 DNA: TGTGCCAGCGCGAACCAGGGGGCGGGTGATGGCTACACCTTC
D gene: TRBD1
V gene: TRBV27
clone size: -
J gene: TRBJ1-2

CDR3 protein: CASSMSTGRDEKLFF
CDR3 DNA: TGTGCCAGCAGCATGTCGACAGGGAGAGATGAAAAACTGTTTTTT
D gene: TRBD1
V gene: TRBV7-9
clone size: -
J gene: TRBJ1-4

CDR3 protein: CASSTGERRWGYTF
CDR3 DNA: TGTGCCAGCAGCACAGGGGAGCGTCGCTGGGGCTACACCTTC
D gene: TRBD1
V gene: TRBV11-2
clone size: -
J gene: TRBJ1-2

CDR3 protein: CASSEYRGPYGYTF
CDR3 DNA: TGTGCCAGCAGTGAATACAGGGGGCCTTATGGCTACACCTTC
D gene: TRBD1
V gene: TRBV6-1
clone size: -
J gene: TRBJ1-2

CDR3 protein: CASSQGTGTSGANVLTF
CDR3 DNA: TGCGCCAGCAGCCAAGGGACAGGGACCTCTGGGGCCAACGTCCTGACTTTC
D gene: TRBD1
V gene: TRBV4-1
clone size: -
J gene: TRBJ2-6

CDR3 protein: CAWSDLVLSYRAEQFF
CDR3 DNA: TGTGCCTGGAGTGATCTGGTGCTATCCTACAGGGCTGAGCAGTTCTTC
D gene: -
V gene: TRBV30
clone size: -
J gene: TRBJ2-1

CDR3 protein: CASSLGSSGGLNEQFF
CDR3 DNA: TGTGCCAGCAGCTTAGGTAGTAGCGGGGGGCTTAATGAGCAGTTCTTC
D gene: TRBD2
V gene: TRBV13
clone size: -
J gene: TRBJ2-1

CDR3 protein: CAWSDIGYEQFF
CDR3 DNA: TGTGCCTGGAGTGACATAGGCTATGAGCAGTTCTTC
D gene: -
V gene: TRBV30
clone size: once
J gene: TRBJ2-1

CDR3 protein: CATSRVYTATNEKLFF
CDR3 DNA: TGTGCCACCAGCAGAGTTTACACCGCAACTAATGAAAAACTGTTTTTT
D gene: -
V gene: TRBV15
clone size: -
J gene: TRBJ1-4

CDR3 protein: CASSLSGYSPLHF
CDR3 DNA: TGTGCCAGCAGTTTGTCGGGGTATTCACCCCTCCACTTT
D gene: -
V gene: TRBV28
clone size: -
J gene: TRBJ1-6

CDR3 protein: CASSQDPTSPTDTQYF
CDR3 DNA: TGTGCCAGCAGCCAAGACCCGACAAGCCCCACAGATACGCAGTATTTT
D gene: -
V gene: TRBV5-5
clone size: many
J gene: TRBJ2-3

CDR3 protein: CASSFGGSSYNEQFF
CDR3 DNA: TGTGCCAGCAGCTTTGGGGGGAGCTCCTACAATGAGCAGTTCTTC
D gene: -
V gene: TRBV7-3
clone size: many
J gene: TRBJ2-1

CDR3 protein: CATSREGQGPYNEQFF
CDR3 DNA: TGTGCCACCAGCAGAGAAGGACAGGGGCCGTACAATGAGCAGTTCTTC
D gene: TRBD1
V gene: TRBV15
clone size: few
J gene: TRBJ2-1

CDR3 protein: CASKTSEGNEQFF
CDR3 DNA: TGTGCCAGCAAGACTAGCGAAGGGAATGAGCAGTTCTTC
D gene: TRBD2
V gene: TRBV9
clone size: -
J gene: TRBJ2-1

CDR3 protein: CASSFGYQETQYF
CDR3 DNA: TGTGCCAGCAGTTTTGGATACCAAGAGACCCAGTACTTC
D gene: -
V gene: TRBV27
clone size: -
J gene: TRBJ2-5

CDR3 protein: CASSLGDRAQPQHF
CDR3 DNA: TGTGCCAGCAGCTTGGGGGACAGGGCCCAGCCCCAGCATTTT
D gene: TRBD1
V gene: TRBV5-6
clone size: -
J gene: TRBJ1-5

CDR3 protein: CASSPGTGDNYGYTF
CDR3 DNA: TGCGCCAGCAGCCCCGGGACAGGGGATAACTATGGCTACACCTTC
D gene: TRBD1
V gene: TRBV4-1
clone size: few
J gene: TRBJ1-2

CDR3 protein: CASSFTGGPEAFF
CDR3 DNA: TGTGCCAGCAGCTTTACAGGGGGCCCTGAAGCTTTCTTT
D gene: TRBD1
V gene: TRBV11-2
clone size: -
J gene: TRBJ1-1

CDR3 protein: CASSFGSASGANTGELFF
CDR3 DNA: TGTGCCAGCAGCTTTGGATCGGCTAGCGGTGCGAACACCGGGGAGCTGTTTTTT
D gene: TRBD2
V gene: TRBV5-6
clone size: -
J gene: TRBJ2-2

CDR3 protein: CASSPGSQETQYF
CDR3 DNA: TGTGCCAGCAGCCCAGGGTCCCAAGAGACCCAGTACTTC
D gene: -
V gene: TRBV7-6
clone size: few
J gene: TRBJ2-5

CDR3 protein: CASSLYLGNTEAFF
CDR3 DNA: TGTGCCAGCAGTTTATATCTGGGAAACACTGAAGCTTTCTTT
D gene: -
V gene: TRBV27
clone size: -
J gene: TRBJ1-1

CDR3 protein: CASSDQGASNYGYTF
CDR3 DNA: TGTGCCAGCAGTGATCAGGGGGCCTCTAACTATGGCTACACCTTC
D gene: TRBD1
V gene: TRBV2
clone size: -
J gene: TRBJ1-2

CDR3 protein: CASSSAGGSETQYF
CDR3 DNA: TGTGCCAGTAGTTCGGCAGGGGGCAGTGAGACCCAGTACTTC
D gene: TRBD1
V gene: TRBV19
clone size: -
J gene: TRBJ2-5

CDR3 protein: CAISDYDLERVYNEQFF
CDR3 DNA: TGTGCCATCAGTGACTACGACCTAGAAAGGGTATACAATGAGCAGTTCTTC
D gene: -
V gene: TRBV10-3
clone size: once
J gene: TRBJ2-1

CDR3 protein: CASSHGTDTQYF
CDR3 DNA: TGCGCCAGCAGCCACGGCACAGATACGCAGTATTTT
D gene: -
V gene: TRBV4-3
clone size: -
J gene: TRBJ2-3

CDR3 protein: CSVRSGALGYGYTF
CDR3 DNA: TGCAGCGTTAGATCTGGGGCATTGGGATATGGCTACACCTTC
D gene: -
V gene: TRBV29-1
clone size: few
J gene: TRBJ1-2

CDR3 protein: CASSPPSTDTQYF
CDR3 DNA: TGTGCCAGCTCACCACCAAGCACAGATACGCAGTATTTT
D gene: -
V gene: TRBV18
clone size: -
J gene: TRBJ2-3

CDR3 protein: CASSRSTNIQYF
CDR3 DNA: TGTGCCAGCAGTCGGAGTACAAACATTCAGTACTTC
D gene: -
V gene: TRBV2
clone size: -
J gene: TRBJ2-4

CDR3 protein: CASSPYGTSDTEAFF
CDR3 DNA: TGTGCCAGTAGTCCGTACGGGACTTCAGACACTGAAGCTTTCTTT
D gene: -
V gene: TRBV19
clone size: -
J gene: TRBJ1-1

CDR3 protein: CATGRGTNSPLHF
CDR3 DNA: TGTGCCACCGGTCGGGGGACTAATTCACCCCTCCACTTT
D gene: -
V gene: TRBV25-1
clone size: many
J gene: TRBJ1-6

CDR3 protein: CASSLSAADTQYF
CDR3 DNA: TGTGCCAGCAGCTTGTCCGCGGCAGATACGCAGTATTTT
D gene: -
V gene: TRBV5-6
clone size: few
J gene: TRBJ2-3

CDR3 protein: CASSLMSTDTQYF
CDR3 DNA: TGTGCCAGTAGTTTGATGAGCACAGATACGCAGTATTTT
D gene: -
V gene: TRBV19
clone size: few
J gene: TRBJ2-3

CDR3 protein: CASSLSWKYQETQYF
CDR3 DNA: TGTGCCAGCAGCTTAAGCTGGAAGTACCAAGAGACCCAGTACTTC
D gene: -
V gene: TRBV7-9
clone size: few
J gene: TRBJ2-5

CDR3 protein: CASSYSTARGVYEQYF
CDR3 DNA: TGTGCCAGCAGTTACTCGACTGCCAGGGGAGTCTACGAGCAGTACTTC
D gene: -
V gene: TRBV6-5
clone size: -
J gene: TRBJ2-7

CDR3 protein: CSVEGVWDTSTDTQYF
CDR3 DNA: TGCAGCGTTGAAGGGGTTTGGGACACTAGCACAGATACGCAGTATTTT
D gene: -
V gene: TRBV29-1
clone size: -
J gene: TRBJ2-3

CDR3 protein: CATRVGGNTEAFF
CDR3 DNA: TGTGCCACCAGGGTGGGGGGAAACACTGAAGCTTTCTTT
D gene: -
V gene: TRBV15
clone size: few
J gene: TRBJ1-1

CDR3 protein: CASNQDRGHNEQFF
CDR3 DNA: TGTGCCAGCAACCAAGACAGGGGACACAATGAGCAGTTCTTC
D gene: TRBD1
V gene: TRBV27
clone size: few
J gene: TRBJ2-1

CDR3 protein: CASSLEGYGYTF
CDR3 DNA: TGCGCCAGCAGCTTGGAAGGGTATGGCTACACCTTC
D gene: -
V gene: TRBV5-1
clone size: -
J gene: TRBJ1-2

CDR3 protein: CASRTGTATYNEQFF
CDR3 DNA: TGTGCCAGCAGAACCGGGACAGCTACCTACAATGAGCAGTTCTTC
D gene: TRBD1
V gene: TRBV27
clone size: few
J gene: TRBJ2-1

CDR3 protein: CASSAQGEGVAETQYF
CDR3 DNA: TGCGCCAGCAGCGCACAGGGGGAGGGTGTCGCGGAGACCCAGTACTTC
D gene: -
V gene: TRBV5-1
clone size: -
J gene: TRBJ2-5

CDR3 protein: CSASLYNEQFF
CDR3 DNA: TGCAGTGCTAGCCTTTACAATGAGCAGTTCTTC
D gene: -
V gene: TRBV20-1
clone size: -
J gene: TRBJ2-1

CDR3 protein: CSVEKTTYNEQFF
CDR3 DNA: TGCAGCGTTGAGAAGACAACCTACAATGAGCAGTTCTTC
D gene: -
V gene: TRBV29-1
clone size: few
J gene: TRBJ2-1

CDR3 protein: CASSPTNNEQFF
CDR3 DNA: TGTGCCAGCAGCCCTACTAACAATGAGCAGTTCTTC
D gene: -
V gene: TRBV16
clone size: few
J gene: TRBJ2-1